Listed here is a single T cell receptor beta chain. The antigen remains undetermined. This sample is part of a study of cytomegalovirus exposure and HLA in healthy donors. Study-wide results and caveats: As a later analysis showed, a missense DCLRE1C variant was linked to trimming of TCR beta V- and J-genes.

With 60 Vbeta and 13 Jbeta primers, the PCR was carried out. Profiling relied on immunoSEQ multiplex PCR, and the TCRdb table lists in-frame clones only, not all of them. The table includes about 170,000 clones, 75% to 85% detected once. Sequencing was carried out using PBMCs. The sequence derives from a girl aged 2 to 10 in good health and CMV-seropositive.

This CDR3 reads CAWSVLGPRRGGEQYF. CDR3 nucleotide sequence: TGTGCCTGGAGTGTATTGGGTCCCCGGCGGGGCGGCGAGCAGTACTTC. The rearrangement joins TRBV30 to TRBJ2-7, with D possibly TRBD2 on 6 matching bases. The CDR3 totals 16 residues. V dropped 0 bases and J dropped 6 bases, with 21 bases sitting between them. CDR1 and CDR2 from the germline V gene are GTSNPN and SVGIG (reference sequence).